A selection of T cell receptor beta chains follows, all from one sample in a study of blood T cell repertoires in COVID-19. This table comes from immunoSEQ multiplex PCR, and its TCRdb copy is limited to in-frame clones, with some not included. The sample has tens of thousands of clones, roughly 85% seen once; the top ten hold about a quarter. Sequenced sample: peripheral blood. These receptors all come from a man in his fifties or sixties with active or convalescent COVID-19. CDR3s include the opening cysteine and the closing phenylalanine or tryptophan. A D gene is named only where the DNA matches it firmly. Clone size is shown for a subset of rows, as once, few, many or a class of expanded clone.

NA	TRBV7-9	TRBJ2-3	TRBD1	CASSPRTGPTDTQYF	TGTGCCAGCAGCCCCCGGACAGGTCCCACAGATACGCAGTATTTT
NA	TRBV15	TRBJ2-2	TRBD1	CATSRDTGGTGELFF	TGTGCCACCAGCAGAGATACAGGGGGTACCGGGGAGCTGTTTTTT
NA	TRBV5-5	TRBJ2-5	TRBD2	CASSFGTSGDQETQYF	TGTGCCAGCAGCTTTGGCACTAGCGGGGACCAAGAGACCCAGTACTTC
NA	TRBV19	TRBJ1-5	NA	CASSPGTMYHQPQHF	TGTGCCAGTAGCCCCGGGACAATGTACCATCAGCCCCAGCATTTT
NA	TRBV28	TRBJ1-1	NA	CASSLESREAFF	TGTGCCAGCAGTTTAGAGAGCAGGGAAGCTTTCTTT
NA	TRBV25-1	TRBJ1-1	TRBD1	CASRTGQNTEAFF	TGTGCCAGCAGGACAGGGCAGAACACTGAAGCTTTCTTT
NA	TRBV6-6	TRBJ1-1	NA	CASSPNSGGTEAFF	TGTGCCAGCAGTCCTAACAGTGGGGGGACTGAAGCTTTCTTT
NA	TRBV11-2	TRBJ1-4	TRBD1	CASSIEGGSSDKLFF	TGTGCCAGCAGCATCGAAGGGGGCAGTTCGGATAAACTGTTTTTT
NA	TRBV7-6	TRBJ1-4	NA	CASSPAGGSEKLFF	TGTGCCAGCAGCCCCGCGGGCGGATCGGAAAAACTGTTTTTT
few	TRBV29-1	TRBJ2-5	TRBD1	CSVDRGQETQYF	TGCAGCGTCGACAGGGGGCAAGAGACCCAGTACTTC
NA	TRBV18	TRBJ2-7	TRBD2	CASSPYSGTGAYEQYF	TGTGCCAGCTCACCATACAGCGGGACCGGCGCCTACGAGCAGTACTTC
NA	TRBV5-1	TRBJ2-3	TRBD2	CASSLWRGTDTQYF	TGCGCCAGCAGCTTGTGGCGGGGGACAGATACGCAGTATTTT
NA	TRBV10-3	TRBJ1-5	TRBD1	CAISEGTGNQPQHF	TGTGCCATCAGTGAAGGGACAGGCAATCAGCCCCAGCATTTT
NA	TRBV24-1	TRBJ1-2	NA	CATSDFKSSNYGYTF	TGTGCCACCAGTGATTTCAAGAGCTCTAACTATGGCTACACCTTC
NA	TRBV7-2	TRBJ1-1	TRBD1	CASSFAGGAVNTEAFF	TGTGCCAGCAGCTTCGCAGGGGGCGCGGTGAACACTGAAGCTTTCTTT
NA	TRBV21-1	TRBJ2-2	NA	CASSKSTRGFNTGELFF	TGTGCCAGCAGCAAATCGACGCGGGGGTTCAACACCGGGGAGCTGTTTTTT
NA	TRBV29-1	TRBJ1-1	TRBD1	CSSTRGPNTEAFF	TGCAGCTCCACCAGGGGGCCGAACACTGAAGCTTTCTTT
NA	TRBV29-1	TRBJ1-4	TRBD1	CSVDRGGEKLFF	TGCAGCGTCGACAGGGGCGGTGAAAAACTGTTTTTT
NA	TRBV9	TRBJ2-3	TRBD1	CASSAGQGGDTQYF	TGTGCCAGCAGCGCGGGACAGGGAGGAGATACGCAGTATTTT
few	TRBV7-9	TRBJ1-1	NA	CASSPGSTGVAFF	TGTGCCAGCAGTCCCGGGTCCACAGGTGTGGCTTTCTTT